This entry lists 5 T cell receptor beta chains sequenced from one sample in a study of Ad26.COV2.S vaccination and SARS-CoV-2 variants. The table came from immunoSEQ multiplex PCR; TCRdb's copy has only in-frame clones and leaves some out. The sample consists of hundreds of thousands of clones, over 75% of them appearing once. Treatment in this sample: some 20 received Ad26.COV2.S at low or high dose, single or two shots; about 5 received placebo; per-sample allocation not given. Samples came from day 63 after the first vaccine or placebo injection. The source was peripheral blood, collected in a trial of Ad26.COV2.S vaccine versus placebo. Every receptor here comes from a person aged 18 to 65 who received the Ad26.COV2.S COVID-19 vaccine or a placebo.

This clone was counted only a few times. The V and J genes are TRBV5-1 and TRBJ1-6, with 8 bases aligning to TRBD1. Germline CDR1 and CDR2: SGHRS and YFSETQ. This CDR3 contains 14 residues. The J segment lost 8 bases and the V segment lost 4 bases, leaving 5 bases of the junction unmatched. DNA of the CDR3: TGCGCCAGCAGCACGACAGGGGTGGATTCACCCCTCCACTTT. The encoded protein is CASSTTGVDSPLHF.

CDR3: CASSQDSGTLENTEAFF. The DNA of the CDR3 is TGTGCCAGCAGCCAAGATAGTGGGACATTAGAGAACACTGAAGCTTTCTTT. The chain combines TRBV3-1 (or the pseudogene TRBV3-2) with TRBJ1-1, with D possibly being TRBD1 (6 bases). Germline CDR1 and CDR2: LGHDT and YNNKEL (reference sequence). The V gene lost 0 bases and the J gene lost 1 base, with 15 bases spanning the gap. This CDR3 is 17 amino acids long.

The V call is TRBV4-3, the J call TRBJ1-2; a weak D match, TRBD1 (5 bases). The CDR3 has 14 amino acids. V was pared by 6 bases and J by 8 bases, with 19 bases between. Germline V gene lookup returns CDR1 LGHNA and CDR2 YSLEER. DNA of the CDR3: TGCGCCAGCAGTCCTCACCTAGCGGGGGACGGCTACACCTTC. Protein: CASSPHLAGDGYTF.

The V call is TRBV12-3 or TRBV12-4, the J call TRBJ2-1; 7 positions match TRBD1. V was clipped by 4 bases and J by 12 bases; unmatched bases: 3. The CDR3 has 11 residues. CDR3 loop: CASSYRGGQFF. In DNA, the CDR3 is TGTGCCAGCAGTTACAGGGGTGGGCAGTTCTTC.

As regards this clone: Distinct nucleotide sequences in the sample also encode this CDR3. The V and J genes are TRBV5-1 and TRBJ2-3; D could derive from TRBD1 or TRBD2 (5 bases each). Germline V gene sequence: CDR1 SGHRS, CDR2 YFSETQ. This CDR3 spans 15 amino acids. Trimming removed 2 bases from V and 1 base from J, with 11 bases in between. DNA for the CDR3: TGCGCCAGCAGCTTAGGGACCGGTGGCACAGATACGCAGTATTTT. Translation: CASSLGTGGTDTQYF.